This entry lists 6 T cell receptor beta chains sequenced from one sample in a study of T cell responses to AZD1222 COVID-19 vaccine (dated by TCRdb to the early 2020s). Library generation was performed with the immunoSEQ multiplex PCR assay. This is the immuneACCESS table as TCRdb keeps it, with only in-frame sequences that have V and J called. A part of the clones is gone; compared with another copy, unresolved V genes explain less than half, and the rest is unexplained. This sample holds tens of thousands of clones; approximately 91% were observed only once. The ten largest clones add up to roughly 14% of the sample. The time point label corresponds to: baseline before first vaccination. The sequences come from peripheral blood, collected on day 0 of AZD1222 vaccination. The receptors originated from an adult in good health.

V usage is TRBV15 and J usage is TRBJ2-7; D is uncertain. V gave up 1 base and J gave up 5 bases, with 9 bases separating them. CDR1 is LNHNV, CDR2 YYDKDF, per germline (reference sequence). CDR3 length: 13 residues. CDR3 nucleotide sequence: TGTGCCACCAGCAGAGGACCTGGGCACGAGCAGTACTTC. Translation gives CATSRGPGHEQYF.

The chain recombines TRBV11-3 with TRBJ2-5; 7 nucleotides match TRBD1. Germline V gives CDR1 SGHNT, CDR2 YENEEA. The V segment lost 1 base and the J segment 5 bases; nucleotides outside the gene matches: 1. This CDR3 is 13 amino acids long. This CDR3 reads CASSLVRGETQYF. The CDR3 bases are TGTGCCAGCAGCTTAGTCAGGGGGGAGACCCAGTACTTC.

This sequence joins TRBV29-1 and TRBJ2-2; TRBD1 matches at 11 bases. V lost 7 bases, J lost 4 bases, and 2 bases stayed unmatched. Germline CDR1 and CDR2: SQVTM and ANQGSEA. This CDR3 contains 13 residues. Here the CDR3 DNA reads TGCAGCGCTGGGACAGGGGGCACCGGGGAGCTGTTTTTT. Encoded protein: CSAGTGGTGELFF.

V is TRBV7-9 and J is TRBJ1-2; 11 bases match TRBD1. Per germline, CDR1 SEHNR and CDR2 FQNEAQ (reference sequence). CDR3 length equals 15 residues. V shed 3 bases and J 7 bases; nucleotides not matched to a gene: 7. This CDR3 reads CASSLGQGVGSGYTF. CDR3 nucleotides: TGTGCCAGCAGCTTGGGACAGGGGGTAGGGAGTGGCTACACCTTC.

The chain uses TRBV14 and TRBJ1-4; D unclear. Trimming removed 4 bases from V and 2 bases from J, with 11 bases in between. The germline V gene has CDR1 SGHDN and CDR2 FVKESK. This CDR3 has 15 residues. CDR3 DNA sequence: TGTGCCAGCAGCCGGCAGGCTGCGACTAATGAAAAACTGTTTTTT. Residues: CASSRQAATNEKLFF.

V usage is TRBV19 and J usage is TRBJ1-4; D gene uncertain. Germline CDR1 and CDR2: LNHDA and SQIVND (reference sequence). This CDR3 region has 14 residues. Between the trimmed V and J ends, which lost 3 bases and 4 bases, there was a span of 9 bases. CDR3 DNA: TGTGCCAGTAGTATTGGGCGGCGTAATGAAAAACTGTTTTTT. Its translation: CASSIGRRNEKLFF.